These 11 T cell receptor beta chains were all obtained from the same sample, sequenced in a study of T cell changes during pregnancy in multiple sclerosis. Sequenced by immunoSEQ multiplex PCR; TCRdb stores in-frame clones only, minus some. The sample has 64,000 or so clones, about 96% seen once. The material was CD8+ T cells from peripheral blood mononuclear cells, obtained after pregnancy. The receptors derive from a female donor with multiple sclerosis, enrolled in a pregnancy study.

The chain employs TRBV28 and TRBJ1-5, with D unresolved. CDR1 and CDR2 (germline): MDHEN, SYDVKM. Trimming shortened V by 3 bases and J by 4 bases, and 16 bases separated the two germline ends. The CDR3 consists of 16 residues. The CDR3 DNA reads TGTGCCAGCAGTTTCGGACTGACGAATCCTAATCAGCCCCAGCATTTT. It translates to CASSFGLTNPNQPQHF.

The CDR3 sequence: CASSPGGNEQFF. The CDR3 DNA sequence: TGTGCCAGCTCACCAGGGGGGAATGAGCAGTTCTTC. This chain links TRBV18 with TRBJ2-1, with TRBD2 as a possible D gene (6 bases). The CDR3 is made up of 12 amino acids. Trimming shortened V by 2 bases and J by 7 bases, and 6 bases separated the two germline ends. The germline CDR1 and CDR2 sequences are KGHSH and LQKENI.

The rearrangement links TRBV4-1 to TRBJ2-5; possible D gene TRBD2, 5 bases. The germline V and J ends were trimmed by 4 bases and 5 bases, with 14 bases remaining between them. Germline CDR1 is MGHRA and CDR2 is YSYEKL. CDR3 length equals 14 residues. The CDR3 DNA sequence: TGCGCCAGCAGCCCAGACCCCGGGGTGGAGACCCAGTACTTC. The encoded protein is CASSPDPGVETQYF.

The CDR3 nucleotides read TGTGCCATCAGAGCGGGAACCAACACCGGGGAGCTGTTTTTT. This gives the protein CAIRAGTNTGELFF. This sequence joins TRBV10-3 and TRBJ2-2; 7 bases fit TRBD2. Germline CDR1 reads ENHRY; CDR2 reads SYGVKD. After removal of 6 bases from V and 2 bases from J, the junction contained 3 bases not matched to a gene. This CDR3 comprises 14 residues.

This CDR3 is CASSPTAGPSYEQYF. For the CDR3, the DNA is TGTGCCAGCAGTCCCACAGCGGGACCCTCCTACGAGCAGTACTTC. The gene calls are TRBV27 and TRBJ2-7; 7 nucleotides match TRBD2. In germline, CDR1 is MNHEY, CDR2 SMNVEV (reference sequence). V trimming: 5 bases; J trimming: 0 bases; junction bases outside the gene matches: 7. The CDR3 has 15 amino acids.

The V gene is TRBV6-5, the J gene TRBJ2-1, with 8 bases that match TRBD2. The CDR3 runs to 14 residues. V was pared by 4 bases and J by 7 bases, with 6 bases of the junction left unmatched. Germline V gene data show CDR1 as MNHEY and CDR2 as SVGAGI. In DNA, the CDR3 is TGTGCCAGCAGTTTAAGCGGGAGTGCGAATGAGCAGTTCTTC. Encoded protein: CASSLSGSANEQFF.

V is TRBV9 and J is TRBJ2-1, with D perhaps TRBD2 (5 bases). Germline values: CDR1 SGDLS, CDR2 YYNGEE. The V and J ends lost 1 base and 0 bases respectively, with 11 bases between them. CDR3 length: 16 amino acids. CDR3 loop: CASSVTSGGSYNEQFF. DNA of the CDR3: TGTGCCAGCAGCGTAACAAGCGGTGGCTCCTACAATGAGCAGTTCTTC.

The chain employs TRBV7-9 and TRBJ2-1, with a tentative D call TRBD2 (6 bases). Trimming pared 1 base from V and 7 bases from J, leaving 8 bases between. This CDR3 is built from 13 residues. CDR1 is SEHNR, CDR2 FQNEAQ, per germline (reference sequence). CDR3: CASSLVLANEQFF. The DNA of the CDR3 is TGTGCCAGCAGCTTAGTTCTAGCGAATGAGCAGTTCTTC. Drawing the rest from reference TRBV7-9 and TRBJ2-1, the complete variable domain is DTGVSQNPRHKITKRGQNVTFRCDPISEHNRLYWYRQTLGQGPEFLTYFQNEAQLEKSRLLSDRFSAERPKGSFSTLEIQRTEQGDSAMYLCASSLVLANEQFFGPGTRLTVL.

The chain joins TRBV2 to TRBJ2-7, with a tentative D call TRBD2 (6 bases). CDR3 length: 13 residues. V gave up 8 bases and J gave up 4 bases, with 15 bases separating them. Germline V CDR1 and CDR2: SNHLY, FYNNEI. The CDR3 DNA sequence: TGTGCCAGCTTGCCGCGGGATTTATACGAGCAGTACTTC. Translation gives CASLPRDLYEQYF. Combining the CDR3 with reference TRBV2 and TRBJ2-7 gives the whole variable domain EPEVTQTPSHQVTQMGQEVILRCVPISNHLYFYWYRQILGQKVEFLVSFYNNEISEKSEIFDDQFSVERPDGSNFTLKIRSTKLEDSAMYFCASLPRDLYEQYFGPGTRLTVT.

The chain is built from TRBV5-5 and TRBJ2-1, with 10 nucleotides matching TRBD2. The ends lost 6 bases at V and 0 bases at J; junction bases unmatched: 6. CDR1 and CDR2 from the germline V gene are SGHKS and YYEKEE (reference sequence). CDR3 size: 16 residues. For the CDR3, the DNA is TGTGCCAGCACCCGAAGCGGGGGGGCCTCCTACAATGAGCAGTTCTTC. Residues: CASTRSGGASYNEQFF.

This sequence joins TRBV6-5 and TRBJ2-7, with 7 bases that match TRBD1. The CDR3 consists of 13 residues. Losses at the gene ends were 2 bases for V and 4 bases for J; bases not matched to a gene: 2. The germline V gene encodes CDR1 MNHEY and CDR2 SVGAGI. CDR3 sequence (DNA): TGTGCCAGCAGTTACAAACAGGGGTACGAGCAGTACTTC. It translates to CASSYKQGYEQYF.